The clone carrying this TCR beta chain appeared a few times. This CDR3 is built from 16 residues. With V trimmed by 6 bases and J by 1 base, 7 bases remained unmatched. Germline V CDR1 and CDR2: SNHLY, FYNNEI. The sample belongs to a study of patients and donors after allogeneic stem cell transplantation. TCRdb called the RT-PCR reads again in MiXCR, with one record for every CDR3 protein. The sample yields approximately 60,000 distinct CDR3 sequences, about 14% seen once. The chain is built from TRBV2 and TRBJ2-5, with 11 positions matching TRBD2. The source material was blood, either unsorted or a sorted T cell fraction (not recorded which). The TCR comes from a human donor who was either an allogeneic HSCT recipient or a stem cell or donor lymphocyte infusion donor (not recorded which). It is not recorded whose cells these are; they may come from a transplant donor. CDR3 sequence reads: CASSLIGLAGQETQYF. The CDR3 nucleotides read TGTGCCAGCAGCTTAATAGGACTAGCGGGCCAAGAGACCCAGTACTTC.